This T cell receptor (beta chain) stems from a study of blood T cells in healthy people across ages. Study conclusions and caveats: No conclusive comparison of naive versus antigen-experienced cells was possible with unsorted PBMCs.

CDR1 is LNHNV, CDR2 YYDKDF, per germline (reference sequence). V lost 5 bases, J lost 1 base, and 17 bases lay in between. The CDR3 runs 16 residues. Next came a second PCR, run for about 7 to 12 cycles, which used a sample-barcoded 5' primer along with a J-beta primer mix. The template-switch adaptor, which had 12 random nucleotides, put a tag on each cDNA molecule. The yield of each sample was at least 2.5 million CDR3-containing paired-end reads. Each CDR3 protein gets one entry after TCRdb re-called the 5' RACE reads with MiXCR. This table holds hundreds of thousands of distinct CDR3 sequences, 29% found once. In this sample, this clonotype turned up many times. Its target is unknown.

This chain joins TRBV15 and TRBJ1-2, with TRBD1 as a possible D gene (5 bases). The sequenced sample consisted of blood. This TCR was recovered from a woman older than 75 in good health. Here the CDR3 DNA reads TGTGCCACCAGCGTACCTTGGGACGGATTTAACTATGGCTACACCTTC. Encoded protein: CATSVPWDGFNYGYTF.